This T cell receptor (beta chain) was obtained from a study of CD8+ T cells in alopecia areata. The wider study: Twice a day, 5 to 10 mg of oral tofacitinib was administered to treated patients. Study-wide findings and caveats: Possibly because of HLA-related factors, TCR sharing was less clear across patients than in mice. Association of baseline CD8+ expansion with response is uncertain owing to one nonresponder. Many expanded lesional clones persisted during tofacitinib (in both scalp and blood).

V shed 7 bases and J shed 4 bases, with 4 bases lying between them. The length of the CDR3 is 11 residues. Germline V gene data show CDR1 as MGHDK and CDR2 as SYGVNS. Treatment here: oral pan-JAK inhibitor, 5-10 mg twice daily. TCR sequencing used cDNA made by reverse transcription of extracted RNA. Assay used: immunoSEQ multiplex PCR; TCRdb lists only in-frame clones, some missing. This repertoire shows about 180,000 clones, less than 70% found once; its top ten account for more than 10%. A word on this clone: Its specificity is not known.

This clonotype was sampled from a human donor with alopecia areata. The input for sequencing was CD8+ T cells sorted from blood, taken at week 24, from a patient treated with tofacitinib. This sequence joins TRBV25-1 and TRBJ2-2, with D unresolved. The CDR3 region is CASTSTGELFF. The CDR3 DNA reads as TGTGCCAGCACATCCACCGGGGAGCTGTTTTTT.